This T cell receptor (beta chain) came from a study of blood T cell repertoires in COVID-19. Original processing notes: Quantification of nucleated cells was approximated via reference gene primer amplification. TCRdb keeps only in-frame clones here, not all; method: immunoSEQ multiplex PCR. The DNA was the basis for D and trimming; V, J and clone size are from that table. The sample comprises 97,000 or so clones, roughly 92% of which are singletons, and roughly 1.9% rests with the top ten. Trimming cost V 8 bases and J 8 bases, with 21 bases left between them. Germline assignment: CDR1 MNHEY and CDR2 SMNVEV (reference sequence). The CDR3 is made up of 15 amino acids.

Sequencing used peripheral blood. This TCR derives from a woman in her forties or fifties with COVID-19, enrolled during active disease. The chain carries TRBV27 and TRBJ1-4, with D possibly matching TRBD1 (5 bases). Here the CDR3 reads CASFHWGGRREKLFF. The CDR3 DNA is TGTGCCAGCTTTCACTGGGGCGGGAGGAGGGAAAAACTGTTTTTT.